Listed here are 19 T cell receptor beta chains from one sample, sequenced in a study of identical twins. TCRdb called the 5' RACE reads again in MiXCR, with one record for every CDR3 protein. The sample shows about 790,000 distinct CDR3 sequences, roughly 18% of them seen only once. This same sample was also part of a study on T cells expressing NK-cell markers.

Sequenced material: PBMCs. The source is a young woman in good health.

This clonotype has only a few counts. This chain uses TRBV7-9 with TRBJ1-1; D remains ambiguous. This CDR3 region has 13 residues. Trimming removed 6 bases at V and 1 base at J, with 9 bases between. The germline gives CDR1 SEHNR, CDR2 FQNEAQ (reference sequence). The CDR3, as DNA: TGTGCCAGCAGGACCCCAGGGAACACTGAAGCTTTCTTT. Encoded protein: CASRTPGNTEAFF.

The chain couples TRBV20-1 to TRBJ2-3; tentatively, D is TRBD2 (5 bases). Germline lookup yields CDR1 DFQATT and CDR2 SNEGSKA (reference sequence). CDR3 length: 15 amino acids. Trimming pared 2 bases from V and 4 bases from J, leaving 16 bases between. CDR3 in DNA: TGCAGTGCTAGATCCGGCAGCCAGAGGGCAGATACGCAGTATTTT. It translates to CSARSGSQRADTQYF.

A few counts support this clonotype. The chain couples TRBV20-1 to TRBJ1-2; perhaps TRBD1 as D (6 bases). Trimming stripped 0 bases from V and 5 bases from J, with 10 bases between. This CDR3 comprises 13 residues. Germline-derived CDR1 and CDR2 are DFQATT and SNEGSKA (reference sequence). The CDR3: CSAREFTGYGYTF. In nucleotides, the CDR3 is TGCAGTGCTAGAGAGTTCACAGGGTATGGCTACACCTTC.

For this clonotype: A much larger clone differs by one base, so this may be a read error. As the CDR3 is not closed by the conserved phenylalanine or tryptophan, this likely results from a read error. The CDR3 is CASSWTGGYEQYY. The CDR3 region has the DNA TGTGCCAGCAGTTGGACAGGGGGCTACGAGCAGTACTAC. The gene calls are TRBV6-5 and TRBJ2-7; 10 bases are a match to TRBD1. J was trimmed by 3 bases and V by 4 bases; bases with no gene match: 0. Germline loops: CDR1 MNHEY, CDR2 SVGAGI. There are 13 residues in the CDR3.

CDR3 sequence (DNA): TGTGCCAGCAGCTACAGGGACCTTACCAATGAGCAGTTCTTC. Its translation: CASSYRDLTNEQFF. V gene TRBV7-9 combines with J gene TRBJ2-1, with D maybe TRBD1 (6 bases). Trimming took off 4 bases at V and 6 bases at J, with 13 bases between the two ends. This CDR3 has 14 residues. Germline CDR1 and CDR2: SEHNR and FQNEAQ (reference sequence).

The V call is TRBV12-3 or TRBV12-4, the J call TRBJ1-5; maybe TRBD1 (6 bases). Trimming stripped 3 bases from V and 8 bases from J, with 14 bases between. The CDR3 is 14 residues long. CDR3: CASSLMGHSEPQHF. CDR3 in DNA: TGTGCCAGCAGTTTGATGGGACATTCGGAGCCCCAGCATTTT.

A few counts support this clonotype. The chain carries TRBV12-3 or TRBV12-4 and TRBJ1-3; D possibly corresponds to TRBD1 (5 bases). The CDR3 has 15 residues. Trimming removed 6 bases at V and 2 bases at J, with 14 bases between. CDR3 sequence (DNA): TGTGCCAGCAGCCGAGGGGAACTAGCTGGAAACACCATATATTTT. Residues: CASSRGELAGNTIYF.

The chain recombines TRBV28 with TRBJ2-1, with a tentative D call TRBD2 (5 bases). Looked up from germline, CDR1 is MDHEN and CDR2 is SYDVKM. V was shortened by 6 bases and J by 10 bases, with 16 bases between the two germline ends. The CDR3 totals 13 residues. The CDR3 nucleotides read TGTGCCAGCAGACACGGGATCTCGGGAGAGCAGTTCTTC. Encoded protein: CASRHGISGEQFF.

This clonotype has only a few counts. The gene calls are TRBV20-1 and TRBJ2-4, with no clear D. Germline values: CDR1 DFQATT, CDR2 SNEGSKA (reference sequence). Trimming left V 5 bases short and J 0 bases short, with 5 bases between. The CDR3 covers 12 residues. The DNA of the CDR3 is TGCAGTGCTGGCGTAGCCAAAAACATTCAGTACTTC. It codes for CSAGVAKNIQYF.

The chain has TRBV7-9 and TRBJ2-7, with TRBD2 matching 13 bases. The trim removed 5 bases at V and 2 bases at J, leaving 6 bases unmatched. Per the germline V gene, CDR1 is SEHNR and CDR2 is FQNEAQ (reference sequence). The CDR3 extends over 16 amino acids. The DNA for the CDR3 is TGTGCCAGCAGCCCCCGGACTAGCGGGAGTCCCTACGAGCAGTACTTC. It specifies CASSPRTSGSPYEQYF.

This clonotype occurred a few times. The CDR3 nucleotides are TGCAGTGCTAGAAGCGGAGAGGACACTGAAGCTTTCTTT. This encodes CSARSGEDTEAFF. The V call is TRBV20-1, the J call TRBJ1-1; the D is unclear. The CDR3 length is 13 residues. CDR1 and CDR2 from the germline V gene are DFQATT and SNEGSKA (reference sequence). Trimming took off 2 bases at V and 3 bases at J, with 10 bases between the two ends.

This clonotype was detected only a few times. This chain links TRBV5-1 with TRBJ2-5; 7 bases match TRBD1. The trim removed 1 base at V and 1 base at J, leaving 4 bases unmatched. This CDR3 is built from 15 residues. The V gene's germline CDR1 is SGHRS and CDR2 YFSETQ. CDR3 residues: CASSLSGQVQETQYF. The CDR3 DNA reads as TGCGCCAGCAGCTTGAGCGGACAGGTCCAAGAGACCCAGTACTTC.

The CDR3 coding sequence is TGTGCCAGCAGCTTAGCCCGGGGCAGCGGGAGGGGCAATGAGCAGTTCTTC. This gives the protein CASSLARGSGRGNEQFF. The chain uses TRBV7-9 and TRBJ2-1; 10 nucleotides align to TRBD2. Trimming took 0 bases from V and 6 from J; bases not matched to a gene: 8. CDR1 is SEHNR and CDR2 is FQNEAQ in the germline V gene (reference sequence). CDR3 length: 17 residues.

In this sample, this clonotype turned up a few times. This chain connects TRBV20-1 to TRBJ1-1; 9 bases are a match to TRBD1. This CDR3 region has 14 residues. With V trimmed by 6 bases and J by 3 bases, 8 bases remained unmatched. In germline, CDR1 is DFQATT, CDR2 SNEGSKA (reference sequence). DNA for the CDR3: TGCAGTGCCGACCGGGACAGGGTTTACACTGAAGCTTTCTTT. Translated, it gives CSADRDRVYTEAFF.

The CDR3 coding sequence is TGTGCCACCAGTGGGGGAGGACGGACGGTGAACACCGGGGAGCTGTTTTTT. Its protein is CATSGGGRTVNTGELFF. The chain recombines TRBV24-1 with TRBJ2-2, with TRBD2 as a possible D gene (6 bases). The V and J ends lost 5 bases and 1 base respectively, with 16 bases between them. CDR3 length equals 17 residues. Germline-derived CDR1 and CDR2 are KGHDR and SFDVKD.

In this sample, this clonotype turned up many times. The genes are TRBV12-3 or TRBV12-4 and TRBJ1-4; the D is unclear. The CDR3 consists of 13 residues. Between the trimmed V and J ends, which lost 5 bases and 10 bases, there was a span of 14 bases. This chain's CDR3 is CASSPDGLGKLFF. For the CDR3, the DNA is TGTGCCAGCAGTCCGGACGGGCTCGGAAAACTGTTTTTT.

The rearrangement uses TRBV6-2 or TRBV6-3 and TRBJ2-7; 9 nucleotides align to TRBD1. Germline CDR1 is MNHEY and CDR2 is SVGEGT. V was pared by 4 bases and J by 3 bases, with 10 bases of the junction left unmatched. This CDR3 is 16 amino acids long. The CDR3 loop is CASSFKGDRVDYEQYF. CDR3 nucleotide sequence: TGTGCCAGCAGTTTCAAGGGGGACAGGGTTGACTACGAGCAGTACTTC.

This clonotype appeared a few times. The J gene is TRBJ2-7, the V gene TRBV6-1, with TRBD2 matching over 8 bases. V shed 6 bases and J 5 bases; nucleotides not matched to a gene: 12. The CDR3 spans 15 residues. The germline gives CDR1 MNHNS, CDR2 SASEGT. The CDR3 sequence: CASSPLTSVIHEQYF. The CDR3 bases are TGTGCCAGCAGCCCCTTGACTAGCGTTATCCACGAGCAGTACTTC.

The CDR3 is CAISEVAGAASEQYF. CDR3 bases: TGTGCCATCAGTGAAGTAGCGGGAGCTGCGTCCGAGCAGTACTTC. V usage is TRBV10-3 and J usage is TRBJ2-7, with 9 positions matching TRBD2. CDR1 and CDR2 from the germline V gene are ENHRY and SYGVKD. Germline trimming cut 3 bases from V and 6 bases from J; bases unmatched to any gene: 9. CDR3 length: 15 residues.